This T cell receptor (beta chain) originates from a study of blood T cell repertoires in COVID-19 (dated by TCRdb to the early 2020s). In the study overall: Samples from collaborators originated in the United States, Italy and Spain and spanned both the acute and convalescent phases of COVID-19. The material from the prospective study consisted of cDNA or gDNA derived from T cells, B-cell-depleted T cells, or PBMCs. Deeply sampled blood TCRbeta repertoires from subjects exposed to, actively infected with, or recovered from COVID-19 were included in the dataset. The repertoires were released in a freely available public database meant as a resource for research on the immune response to SARS-CoV-2. The samples were drawn from two sources: the first 160 participants of the ongoing ImmuneRACE study, and 1,000 to 1,500 subjects contributed by 6 global collaborators. A de-identified subject ID, COVID-19 status, age in years and sex were almost always included in the sample metadata. Where available, HLA class I and class II types were obtained from metadata supplied by the sample provider rather than from assay-based typing. What the authors observed across the whole study: The amount of clinical and demographic metadata varied by source and participant and was provided uncurated.

Turning to this clone: What this receptor recognizes is not known. Within one base of it there is no much larger clone, and no base qualities were kept.

The immunoSEQ Assay, a bias-controlled multiplex PCR, was used to amplify TCRbeta CDR3 regions from genomic DNA. For the original study's pipeline: Within the assay, amplification of reference gene primers was used to estimate how many nucleated cells each sample contained. To quantify the absolute abundance of each unique TCRbeta CDR3 rearrangement, sequence reads were collapsed and filtered. Productive Simpson clonality was computed per sample as the square root of Simpson's diversity index over productive rearrangements. Here the immuneACCESS table is served through TCRdb, limited to in-frame sequences with V and J called. Missing clones are a known gap in these copies; in checked studies unresolved V genes cover under half, and the rest lacks a known reason. V, J and clone size were drawn from that table, and D and trimming were deduced from the DNA. The sample table shows tens of thousands of clones, and more than 75% are seen once. 45% to 50% of the sample goes to the ten largest clones.

V is pruned by 1 base and J by 7 bases, leaving 9 bases of the junction without a gene match. According to the germline V gene, CDR1 reads LGHNA and CDR2 reads YNFKEQ. The CDR3 measures 15 amino acids from cysteine to phenylalanine. Only the CDR3 portion is preserved as DNA: 45 bases, with reading frame beginning at the first base. Collaborating institutions collected whole blood in K2EDTA tubes following their own protocols. For TCRbeta analysis, collaborators shipped samples in one of three forms: frozen whole blood, isolated PBMCs, or DNA extracted from either of those sample types. The sample taken for sequencing was peripheral blood. The rearranged chain carries TRBV4-2 and TRBJ2-7, and 8 bases in between align with TRBD1. This TCR was recovered from an older woman with acute or convalescent COVID-19. The DNA reads TGTGCCAGCAGCCAAGTTGGCCAGGGGGCAGGGGAGCAGTACTTC. Its product reads: CASSQVGQGAGEQYF.